This T cell receptor beta chain was observed in a study of blood T cell repertoires in COVID-19. The germline gives CDR1 SGHVS, CDR2 FQNEAQ. Trimming removed 2 bases from V and 5 bases from J, with 5 bases in between. The CDR3 is 12 amino acids. This clone was recorded a few times. Here immunoSEQ multiplex PCR was the method, and the copy in TCRdb shows in-frame clones only, minus some. The sample lists about 200,000 clones, about three quarters seen once, with 4.5% to 7% in the top ten. Material: peripheral blood. This TCR derives from a woman in her 70s with acute or convalescent COVID-19. The rearrangement uses TRBV7-8 and TRBJ2-3; D ambiguous. This CDR3 is CASSLIIDTQYF. CDR3 DNA: TGTGCCAGCAGCTTAATCATAGATACGCAGTATTTT. Full variable domain (outside the CDR3, taken from reference TRBV7-8 and TRBJ2-3): GAGVSQSPRYKVAKRGQDVALRCDPISGHVSLFWYQQALGQGPEFLTYFQNEAQLDKSGLPSDRFFAERPEGSVSTLKIQRTQQEDSAVYLCASSLIIDTQYFGPGTRLTVL.